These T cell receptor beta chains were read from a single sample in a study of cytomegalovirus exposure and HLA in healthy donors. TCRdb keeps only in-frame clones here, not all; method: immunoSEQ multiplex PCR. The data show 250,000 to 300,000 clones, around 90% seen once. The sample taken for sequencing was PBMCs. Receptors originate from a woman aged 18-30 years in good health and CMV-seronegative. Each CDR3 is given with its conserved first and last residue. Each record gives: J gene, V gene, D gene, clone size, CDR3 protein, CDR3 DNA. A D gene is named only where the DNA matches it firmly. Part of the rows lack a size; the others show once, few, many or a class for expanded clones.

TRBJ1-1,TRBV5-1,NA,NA,CASSHIEVPEAFF,TGCGCCAGCAGCCACATTGAGGTCCCTGAAGCTTTCTTT
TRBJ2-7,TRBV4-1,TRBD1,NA,CASSRDSTTYEQYF,TGCGCCAGCAGCAGGGACAGTACAACCTACGAGCAGTACTTC
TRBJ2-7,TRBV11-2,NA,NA,CASSWGLLYEQYF,TGTGCCAGCAGCTGGGGACTTCTCTACGAGCAGTACTTC
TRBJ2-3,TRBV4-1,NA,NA,CASSRLPGRVAPTQYF,TGCGCCAGCAGCCGACTTCCGGGGAGAGTGGCTCCTACGCAGTATTTT
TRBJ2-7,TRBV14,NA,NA,CASSQGDEQYF,TGTGCCAGCAGCCAAGGCGACGAGCAGTACTTC
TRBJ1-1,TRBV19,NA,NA,CASTYRETEAFF,TGTGCCAGTACCTATCGGGAGACTGAAGCTTTCTTT
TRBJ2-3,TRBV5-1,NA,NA,CASSTTTDTQYF,TGCGCCAGCAGCACTACGACAGATACGCAGTATTTT
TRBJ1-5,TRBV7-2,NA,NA,CASSLGAGNQPQHF,TGTGCCAGCAGCTTAGGGGCAGGGAATCAGCCCCAGCATTTT
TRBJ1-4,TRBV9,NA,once,CASSESNNEKLFF,TGTGCCAGCAGCGAGAGCAATAATGAAAAACTGTTTTTT
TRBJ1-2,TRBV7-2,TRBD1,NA,CASSLGQGGGYTF,TGTGCCAGCAGCTTAGGGCAGGGGGGCGGCTACACCTTC
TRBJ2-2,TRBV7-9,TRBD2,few,CASAVAGVGTGELFF,TGTGCCAGCGCCGTAGCGGGGGTTGGCACCGGGGAGCTGTTTTTT
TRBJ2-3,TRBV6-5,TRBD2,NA,CATRGEGISTDTQYF,TGTGCCACCAGAGGGGAGGGGATAAGCACAGATACGCAGTATTTT
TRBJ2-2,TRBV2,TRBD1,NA,CASRGQGVTGELFF,TGTGCCAGCAGGGGACAGGGAGTCACCGGGGAGCTGTTTTTT
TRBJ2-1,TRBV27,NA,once,CASSSLSYNEQFF,TGTGCCAGCAGTTCTCTGTCCTACAATGAGCAGTTCTTC
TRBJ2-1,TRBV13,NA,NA,CASSLGGGYEQFF,TGTGCCAGCAGCTTAGGAGGGGGTTATGAGCAGTTCTTC
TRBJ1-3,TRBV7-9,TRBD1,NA,CASREGGATGNTIYF,TGTGCCAGCAGGGAAGGGGGCGCGACTGGAAACACCATATATTTT
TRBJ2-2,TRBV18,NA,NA,CASSRAGPNTGELFF,TGTGCCAGCTCAAGAGCAGGGCCGAACACCGGGGAGCTGTTTTTT
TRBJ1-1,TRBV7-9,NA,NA,CASRQVSPNTEAFF,TGTGCCAGCAGGCAGGTGAGCCCGAACACTGAAGCTTTCTTT
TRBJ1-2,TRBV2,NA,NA,CASSTASSTNGYTF,TGTGCCAGCAGTACTGCCTCAAGCACCAATGGCTACACCTTC
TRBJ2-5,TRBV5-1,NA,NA,CASSSRQQETQYF,TGCGCCAGCAGCTCACGACAGCAAGAGACCCAGTACTTC
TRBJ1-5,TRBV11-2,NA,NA,CASSLSNRNQPQHF,TGTGCCAGCAGCTTATCGAACAGAAATCAGCCCCAGCATTTT
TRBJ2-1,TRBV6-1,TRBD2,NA,CASSEGGTRTNEQFF,TGTGCCAGCAGTGAAGGTGGGACTAGAACTAATGAGCAGTTCTTC
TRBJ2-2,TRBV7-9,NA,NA,CAMGANTGELFF,TGTGCCATGGGCGCGAACACCGGGGAGCTGTTTTTT
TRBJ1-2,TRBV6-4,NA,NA,CASSDSIRSYGYTF,TGTGCCAGCAGTGACTCGATCCGGAGCTATGGCTACACCTTC
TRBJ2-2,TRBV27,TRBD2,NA,CASSWQTSGGNTGELFF,TGTGCCAGCAGTTGGCAGACTAGCGGGGGGAACACCGGGGAGCTGTTTTTT
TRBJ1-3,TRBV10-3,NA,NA,CAISEFQDVRQSSGNTIYF,TGTGCCATCAGTGAGTTTCAGGATGTTCGACAAAGCTCTGGAAACACCATATATTTT
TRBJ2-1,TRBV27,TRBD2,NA,CASSLSIGGGAYNEQFF,TGTGCCAGCAGTTTAAGTATTGGCGGGGGGGCCTACAATGAGCAGTTCTTC
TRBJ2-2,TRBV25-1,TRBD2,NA,CASGARGGPGELFF,TGTGCCAGCGGAGCGCGGGGGGGCCCCGGGGAGCTGTTTTTT
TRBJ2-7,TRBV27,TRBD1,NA,CASSIDRAWSEQYF,TGTGCCAGCAGTATTGACAGGGCATGGTCCGAGCAGTACTTC
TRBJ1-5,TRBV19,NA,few,CASSTLPGGNQPQHF,TGTGCCAGTAGTACCCTCCCAGGGGGCAATCAGCCCCAGCATTTT
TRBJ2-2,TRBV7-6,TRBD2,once,CASSQNPSGGAAGELFF,TGTGCCAGCAGCCAGAATCCCAGCGGGGGGGCCGCCGGGGAGCTGTTTTTT
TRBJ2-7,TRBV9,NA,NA,CASSVGHKGVSYEQYF,TGTGCCAGCAGCGTAGGTCATAAGGGGGTATCCTACGAGCAGTACTTC
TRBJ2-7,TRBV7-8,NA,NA,CASSSPAAGIYEQYF,TGTGCCAGCAGCTCTCCCGCGGCCGGGATCTACGAGCAGTACTTC
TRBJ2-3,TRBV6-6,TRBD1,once,CASRSNRGRRTDTQYF,TGTGCCAGCAGGTCCAACAGGGGGCGACGGACAGATACGCAGTATTTT
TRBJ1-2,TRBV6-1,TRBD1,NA,CASRQTGRDYGYTF,TGTGCCAGCAGGCAGACAGGGCGGGACTATGGCTACACCTTC
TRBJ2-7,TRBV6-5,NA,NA,CASGIYEQYF,TGTGCCAGCGGCATCTACGAGCAGTACTTC
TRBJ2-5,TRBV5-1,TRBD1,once,CASSPATGRETQYF,TGCGCCAGCAGCCCGGCGACAGGGCGGGAGACCCAGTACTTC
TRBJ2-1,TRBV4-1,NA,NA,CASSPRTEYNEQFF,TGCGCCAGCAGCCCCCGGACAGAGTACAATGAGCAGTTCTTC
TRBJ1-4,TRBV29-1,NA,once,CSAYPGDEATNEKLFF,TGCAGCGCCTACCCAGGGGACGAGGCAACTAATGAAAAACTGTTTTTT
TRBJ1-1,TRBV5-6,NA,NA,CASSLRWGAEAFF,TGTGCCAGCAGCTTGAGATGGGGGGCTGAAGCTTTCTTT
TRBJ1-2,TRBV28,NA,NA,CASSFQAYGYTF,TGTGCCAGCAGTTTTCAGGCTTATGGCTACACCTTC
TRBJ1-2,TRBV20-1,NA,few,CSATGDGYTF,TGCAGTGCTACCGGGGATGGCTACACCTTC
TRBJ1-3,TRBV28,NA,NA,CASSEQEPGNTIYF,TGTGCCAGCAGTGAACAGGAACCTGGAAACACCATATATTTT
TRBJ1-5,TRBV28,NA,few,CASSKRGFVQPQHF,TGTGCCAGCTCAAAACGGGGGTTTGTTCAGCCCCAGCATTTT
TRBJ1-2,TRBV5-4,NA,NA,CASSLAASSDSHYGYTF,TGTGCCAGCAGCTTGGCCGCGAGTTCGGACAGCCACTATGGCTACACCTTC
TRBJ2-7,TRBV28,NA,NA,CASNLPGSYEQYF,TGTGCCAGCAATTTACCGGGCTCCTACGAGCAGTACTTC
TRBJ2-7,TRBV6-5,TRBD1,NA,CASSYDRDAYEQYF,TGTGCCAGCAGTTATGACAGGGACGCCTACGAGCAGTACTTC
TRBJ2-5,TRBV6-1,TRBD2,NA,CASSESVGLAGETQYF,TGTGCCAGCAGTGAATCGGTGGGACTAGCGGGAGAGACCCAGTACTTC
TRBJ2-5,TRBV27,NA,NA,CASSPGPGAETQYF,TGTGCCAGCAGTCCAGGGCCCGGCGCGGAGACCCAGTACTTC
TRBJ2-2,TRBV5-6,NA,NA,CASSLPGDATGELFF,TGTGCCAGCAGCTTGCCAGGGGATGCCACCGGGGAGCTGTTTTTT
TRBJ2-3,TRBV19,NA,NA,CASSIEGGPTDTQYF,TGTGCCAGTAGTATTGAGGGGGGGCCCACAGATACGCAGTATTTT
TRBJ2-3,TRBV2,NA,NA,CASSFDLDTQYF,TGTGCCAGCAGCTTCGACTTGGATACGCAGTATTTT
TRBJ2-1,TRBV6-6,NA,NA,CASGSAVWDEQFF,TGTGCCAGCGGGTCAGCGGTATGGGATGAGCAGTTCTTC
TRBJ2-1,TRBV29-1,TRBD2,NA,CSVGRLARFYNEQFF,TGCAGCGTTGGGAGACTAGCGAGATTCTACAATGAGCAGTTCTTC